These T cell receptor beta chains were read from a single sample in a study of cytomegalovirus exposure and HLA in healthy donors. Using immunoSEQ multiplex PCR, the repertoire was profiled, and TCRdb retains in-frame clones only, with some absent. Of about 140,000 clones in the sample, about 80% were seen once. The sequenced sample consisted of PBMCs. The receptors shown here come from a male donor in good health and CMV-seropositive. Both conserved end residues are part of each CDR3. The D gene is left open where the match is weak. The size entry is marked missing in some rows and otherwise reads once, few, many or a size class.

clone_size: .
cdr3_length: 15
v_call: TRBV28
j_call: TRBJ1-1
d_call: .
cdr3_aa: CASSPTRGLNTEAFF
cdr3_nt: TGTGCCAGCAGTCCTACCAGGGGCCTGAACACTGAAGCTTTCTTT

clone_size: .
cdr3_length: 15
v_call: TRBV5-1
j_call: TRBJ2-3
d_call: .
cdr3_aa: CASTIGLTGTDTQYF
cdr3_nt: TGCGCCAGCACCATCGGACTTACTGGCACAGATACGCAGTATTTT

clone_size: .
cdr3_length: 16
v_call: TRBV5-6
j_call: TRBJ2-7
d_call: .
cdr3_aa: CASSLDLATSSYEQYF
cdr3_nt: TGTGCCAGCAGCTTGGACCTAGCCACGAGCTCCTACGAGCAGTACTTC

clone_size: .
cdr3_length: 17
v_call: TRBV27
j_call: TRBJ2-1
d_call: TRBD1
cdr3_aa: CASSFNYATGGYNEQFF
cdr3_nt: TGTGCCAGCAGTTTCAACTATGCTACAGGGGGCTACAATGAGCAGTTCTTC

clone_size: .
cdr3_length: 15
v_call: TRBV12-5
j_call: TRBJ2-3
d_call: TRBD1
cdr3_aa: CASGSGDRESDTQYF
cdr3_nt: TGTGCTAGTGGTAGCGGGGACAGGGAATCAGATACGCAGTATTTT

clone_size: .
cdr3_length: 17
v_call: TRBV5-1
j_call: TRBJ1-4
d_call: .
cdr3_aa: CASSLGGGTATNEKLFF
cdr3_nt: TGCGCCAGCAGCTTGGGGGGAGGAACCGCAACTAATGAAAAACTGTTTTTT

clone_size: .
cdr3_length: 14
v_call: TRBV4-2
j_call: TRBJ2-1
d_call: .
cdr3_aa: CASSQGGGPNEQFF
cdr3_nt: TGTGCCAGCAGCCAAGGGGGGGGGCCCAATGAGCAGTTCTTC

clone_size: .
cdr3_length: 14
v_call: TRBV18
j_call: TRBJ2-5
d_call: TRBD1
cdr3_aa: CASSPGTVQETQYF
cdr3_nt: TGTGCCAGCTCACCAGGGACAGTGCAAGAGACCCAGTACTTC

clone_size: .
cdr3_length: 15
v_call: TRBV2
j_call: TRBJ2-5
d_call: TRBD2
cdr3_aa: CASRRTSGSLETQYF
cdr3_nt: TGTGCCAGCAGAAGGACTAGCGGGAGTTTAGAGACCCAGTACTTC

clone_size: .
cdr3_length: 13
v_call: TRBV6-5
j_call: TRBJ1-1
d_call: TRBD1
cdr3_aa: CASSDSDRVRAFF
cdr3_nt: TGTGCCAGCAGTGACTCGGACAGGGTACGGGCTTTCTTT

clone_size: .
cdr3_length: 15
v_call: TRBV28
j_call: TRBJ1-2
d_call: TRBD1
cdr3_aa: CASSFRTGSNYGYTF
cdr3_nt: TGTGCCAGCAGTTTTAGGACAGGGTCCAACTATGGCTACACCTTC

clone_size: once
cdr3_length: 18
v_call: TRBV5-1
j_call: TRBJ2-3
d_call: TRBD2
cdr3_aa: CASRTTTGTSGDTDTQYF
cdr3_nt: TGCGCCAGCAGGACAACGACCGGGACTAGCGGCGACACAGATACGCAGTATTTT

clone_size: .
cdr3_length: 15
v_call: TRBV13
j_call: TRBJ2-2
d_call: TRBD1
cdr3_aa: CASSLDRVNTGELFF
cdr3_nt: TGTGCCAGCAGTTTGGACAGGGTTAACACCGGGGAGCTGTTTTTT

clone_size: .
cdr3_length: 13
v_call: TRBV5-1
j_call: TRBJ2-1
d_call: TRBD2
cdr3_aa: CASSSGLANEQFF
cdr3_nt: TGCGCCAGCAGCTCCGGACTAGCGAATGAGCAGTTCTTC

clone_size: .
cdr3_length: 14
v_call: TRBV19
j_call: TRBJ2-7
d_call: TRBD2
cdr3_aa: CASSPAGGTYEQYF
cdr3_nt: TGTGCCAGTAGCCCTGCGGGGGGGACCTACGAGCAGTACTTC